The entry below gives a single T cell receptor (beta chain) sequence along with its context. What it binds is not known. This sample is drawn from a study of T cell responses to AZD1222 COVID-19 vaccine. Study conclusions and caveats: Among the donors, most were white British and more were female, and clonal diversity was possibly underestimated.

Sequencing was performed with immunoSEQ multiplex PCR; in TCRdb, only in-frame clones are kept and a portion is missing. This sample has 100,000 to 120,000 clones; about 85% occur once, and the top ten carry around 3%. Material: peripheral blood, obtained on day 0 of AZD1222 vaccination. The receptor's source is an adult in good health.

Here the CDR3 reads CASSFMGRLNNEQFF. DNA of the CDR3: TGTGCCAGCAGCTTTATGGGCAGGCTAAACAATGAGCAGTTCTTC. The V gene is TRBV7-3, the J gene TRBJ2-1, with D unresolved. V lost 3 bases and J lost 5, with 14 bases in between. This CDR3 is built from 15 residues. Per germline, CDR1 SGHTA and CDR2 FQGTGA.